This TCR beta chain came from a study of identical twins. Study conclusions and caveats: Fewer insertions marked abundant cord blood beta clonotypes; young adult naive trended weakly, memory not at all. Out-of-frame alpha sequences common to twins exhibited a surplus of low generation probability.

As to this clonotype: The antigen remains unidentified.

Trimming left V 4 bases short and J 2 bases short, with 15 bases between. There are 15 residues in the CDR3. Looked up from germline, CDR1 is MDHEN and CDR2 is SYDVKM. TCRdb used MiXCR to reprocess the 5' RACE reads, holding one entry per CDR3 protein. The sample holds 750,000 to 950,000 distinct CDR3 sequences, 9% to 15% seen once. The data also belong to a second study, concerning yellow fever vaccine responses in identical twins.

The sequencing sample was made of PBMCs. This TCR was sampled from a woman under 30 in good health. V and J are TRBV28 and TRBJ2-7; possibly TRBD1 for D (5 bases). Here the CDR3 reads CASSSTSGPTYEQYF. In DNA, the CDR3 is TGTGCCAGCAGTTCCACCTCAGGGCCTACCTACGAGCAGTACTTC. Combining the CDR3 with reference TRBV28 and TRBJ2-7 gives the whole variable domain DVKVTQSSRYLVKRTGEKVFLECVQDMDHENMFWYRQDPGLGLRLIYFSYDVKMKEKGDIPEGYSVSREKKERFSLILESASTNQTSMYLCASSSTSGPTYEQYFGPGTRLTVT.